Reported below is one TCR beta chain. Antigen: not known. The time point is: cycle 4 day 1 (C4D1), after less than 7 weeks of nivolumab. Every patient relapsed after autologous stem cell transplantation, and brentuximab vedotin exposure varied. This sample is part of a study of PD-1 blockade in classical Hodgkin lymphoma. Study-wide results and limits: Exclusion covered patients beginning nivolumab under 1 year post-ASCT. It was among complete responders that baseline diversity resembled that of newly diagnosed patients.

Repertoires were generated with immunoSEQ multiplex PCR, while TCRdb's copy carries only in-frame clones and drops some. The sample has roughly 60,000 clones, over 85% seen once. This receptor was obtained from a human donor with classical Hodgkin lymphoma. The starting material was peripheral blood mononuclear cells (PBMCs), obtained before the fourth cycle of nivolumab.

DNA of the CDR3: TGTGCCAGCAGTTTATGGAGGGGGACAGGAATTAAGAGGCCCCAGCATTTT. It encodes CASSLWRGTGIKRPQHF. The chain has TRBV28 and TRBJ1-5; 8 nucleotides match TRBD1. The CDR3 has 17 residues. V trimming: 0 bases; J trimming: 9 bases; junction bases outside the gene matches: 13. The V gene's germline CDR1 is MDHEN and CDR2 SYDVKM.